This passage covers 30 T cell receptor beta chains from one sample sequenced in a study of cytomegalovirus exposure and HLA in healthy donors. Use of 60 Vbeta and 13 Jbeta primers characterized the PCR. Repertoires were generated with immunoSEQ multiplex PCR, while TCRdb's copy carries only in-frame clones and drops some. The sample lists approximately 72,000 clones, 60% to 85% occurring once. The sample consisted of PBMCs. The receptors stem from a male donor in good health and CMV-seropositive.

The rearrangement uses TRBV19 and TRBJ1-2, with TRBD1 matching over 7 bases. From germline, CDR1 is LNHDA and CDR2 SQIVND (reference sequence). The V and J ends lost 3 bases and 5 bases, in that order; junction bases with no gene match: 6. This CDR3 region has 14 residues. This chain's CDR3 is CASSIQQGLYGYTF. The CDR3 DNA reads TGTGCCAGTAGTATTCAACAGGGGTTGTATGGCTACACCTTC.

The rearrangement joins TRBV29-1 to TRBJ2-7, with 7 bases fitting TRBD2. Looked up from germline, CDR1 is SQVTM and CDR2 is ANQGSEA. The CDR3 loop spans 15 amino acids. The V and J ends lost 3 bases and 6 bases, in that order; junction bases with no gene match: 14. Here the CDR3 reads CSVDRSGGRLGEQYF. For the CDR3, the DNA is TGCAGCGTTGATCGATCGGGGGGTCGTCTGGGCGAGCAGTACTTC.

The sample holds one count of this clone. This chain's CDR3 is CAWSSRTVFLPQHF. The DNA of the CDR3 is TGTGCCTGGAGTTCCCGGACAGTTTTTTTGCCCCAGCATTTT. This sequence joins TRBV30 and TRBJ1-5; D is possibly TRBD1 (6 bases). V was cut by 2 bases and J by 9 bases, with 17 bases left in between. CDR1 and CDR2 (germline): GTSNPN, SVGIG (reference sequence). The CDR3 runs 14 residues.

In DNA form, the CDR3 reads TGTGCCAGCTCGGGACTAGGGAAGGTCGATGAGCAGTTCTTC. Its protein is CASSGLGKVDEQFF. The chain joins TRBV6-1 to TRBJ2-1; 8 bases map to TRBD2. The CDR3 spans 14 residues. Per germline, CDR1 MNHNS and CDR2 SASEGT. The junction had 11 bases not matched to a gene; V was cut back by 8 bases and J by 8 bases.

The chain carries TRBV7-8 and TRBJ2-1, with 7 bases lining up with TRBD2. Germline assignment: CDR1 SGHVS and CDR2 FQNEAQ. V gave up 6 bases and J gave up 0 bases; unmatched junction bases: 5. This CDR3 has 15 residues. CDR3 residues: CASRGGGSSYNEQFF. The CDR3 nucleotides read TGTGCCAGCAGGGGGGGAGGGAGCTCCTACAATGAGCAGTTCTTC.

The rearrangement links TRBV19 to TRBJ1-1; D is perhaps TRBD1 (5 bases). The CDR3 is made up of 13 amino acids. V was clipped by 5 bases and J by 1 base, with 8 bases between them. Per germline, CDR1 LNHDA and CDR2 SQIVND (reference sequence). The CDR3 loop is CASSQGENTEAFF. Written as DNA, the CDR3 is TGTGCCAGTAGTCAGGGCGAGAACACTGAAGCTTTCTTT.

This chain uses TRBV29-1 with TRBJ1-1, with D possibly matching TRBD1 (5 bases). The CDR3 sequence is 12 residues long. The V end lost 4 bases, the J end lost 1 base, and 7 bases lay between the germline ends. CDR1 and CDR2 (germline): SQVTM, ANQGSEA. The CDR3 loop is CSVGQQNTEAFF. The CDR3 region has the DNA TGCAGCGTTGGACAGCAGAACACTGAAGCTTTCTTT.

V usage is TRBV7-8 and J usage is TRBJ1-6; D gene ambiguous. This CDR3 is built from 20 residues. Trimming stripped 0 bases from V and 0 bases from J, with 18 bases between. Per germline, CDR1 SGHVS and CDR2 FQNEAQ. The CDR3 region is CASSLAVAARGSSYNSPLHF. Written as DNA, the CDR3 is TGTGCCAGCAGCTTAGCCGTGGCCGCTCGAGGAAGCTCCTATAATTCACCCCTCCACTTT.

V gene TRBV28 combines with J gene TRBJ2-3, with 9 bases identical to TRBD1. The trim removed 3 bases at V and 4 bases at J, leaving 2 bases unmatched. This CDR3 has 14 amino acids. Germline loops: CDR1 MDHEN, CDR2 SYDVKM. The CDR3 protein is CASSFTGGADTQYF. The CDR3 bases are TGTGCCAGCAGTTTTACAGGGGGCGCAGATACGCAGTATTTT.

This clone appeared a single time. The chain links TRBV7-2 to TRBJ2-1, with 12 nucleotides matching TRBD2. V lost 3 bases, J lost 4 bases, and 4 bases stayed unmatched. The CDR3 runs 16 residues. Germline CDR1 is SGHTA and CDR2 is FQGNSA. The CDR3 DNA reads as TGTGCCAGCAGCTTGACTAGCGGGAGTGGGTACAATGAGCAGTTCTTC. Its protein product is CASSLTSGSGYNEQFF.

The J gene is TRBJ1-2, the V gene TRBV28; tentatively, D is TRBD1 (5 bases). Germline assignment: CDR1 MDHEN and CDR2 SYDVKM. CDR3 length equals 14 residues. V dropped 1 base and J dropped 5 bases, with 11 bases sitting between them. The CDR3 region has the DNA TGTGCCAGCAGTTTATTGGCGGGGGGGTATGGCTACACCTTC. It translates to CASSLLAGGYGYTF.

This clone was seen only a few times. V is TRBV15 and J is TRBJ2-3, with a weak D call TRBD1 (5 bases). The CDR3 runs to 17 residues. The V and J ends lost 1 base and 3 bases respectively, with 17 bases between them. Germline V gene sequence: CDR1 LNHNV, CDR2 YYDKDF (reference sequence). This chain's CDR3 is CATSRGVFEAGTDTQYF. Written as DNA, the CDR3 is TGTGCCACCAGCAGAGGGGTATTTGAGGCAGGGACAGATACGCAGTATTTT.

The table lists this clone with a few counts. CDR3 in amino acids: CASSQVWTFLSGANVLTF. CDR3 DNA: TGCGCCAGCAGCCAAGTCTGGACTTTCCTTTCTGGGGCCAACGTCCTGACTTTC. The gene calls are TRBV4-1 and TRBJ2-6, with D perhaps matching TRBD2 (5 bases). V was trimmed by 1 base and J by 1 base, leaving 14 bases between them. CDR3 size: 18 residues. In germline, CDR1 is MGHRA, CDR2 YSYEKL.

The chain joins TRBV5-1 to TRBJ1-2; D unclear. V was trimmed by 1 base and J by 7 bases, leaving 11 bases between them. There are 13 residues in the CDR3. Germline V gene sequence: CDR1 SGHRS, CDR2 YFSETQ. CDR3 region: CASSLTRVFGYTF. The CDR3 DNA reads as TGCGCCAGCAGCTTGACTCGGGTGTTTGGCTACACCTTC.

This clone was seen a handful of times. V gene TRBV6-1 combines with J gene TRBJ2-7, with a possible D match to TRBD1 (6 bases). The CDR3 has 13 residues. The germline V gene has CDR1 MNHNS and CDR2 SASEGT. V shed 8 bases and J shed 1 base, with 12 bases lying between them. The CDR3 region is CASSATGSYEQYF. CDR3 DNA sequence: TGTGCCAGCTCAGCAACAGGGTCCTACGAGCAGTACTTC.

The chain carries TRBV6-6 and TRBJ2-1; 10 bases are a match to TRBD2. The junction had 8 bases not matched to a gene; V was cut back by 6 bases and J by 6 bases. This CDR3 region has 15 residues. Germline CDR1 reads MNHNY; CDR2 reads SVGAGI (reference sequence). The CDR3 region is CASSLLAGALNEQFF. Written as DNA, the CDR3 is TGTGCCAGCAGCCTCCTAGCGGGGGCTCTCAATGAGCAGTTCTTC.

This chain uses TRBV7-3 with TRBJ1-1; 7 positions match TRBD1. Germline CDR1 reads SGHTA; CDR2 reads FQGTGA. This CDR3 is 13 amino acids long. V trimming: 6 bases; J trimming: 3 bases; junction bases outside the gene matches: 4. The CDR3 protein is CASRRQGDTEAFF. The CDR3 region has the DNA TGTGCCAGCAGGCGACAGGGAGACACTGAAGCTTTCTTT.

As DNA, the CDR3 is TGTGCCAGCAGTGACTCCCCCGGGACAGACAATGAGCAGTTCTTC. It is translated as CASSDSPGTDNEQFF. The chain is built from TRBV6-4 and TRBJ2-1; 7 nucleotides align to TRBD1. CDR1 MRHNA and CDR2 SNTAGT come from the germline V gene. The CDR3 covers 15 residues. Germline trimming cut 0 bases from V and 5 bases from J; bases unmatched to any gene: 4.

The V gene is TRBV7-2, the J gene TRBJ2-4; possibly TRBD1 for D (6 bases). V lost 3 bases and J lost 2, with 11 bases in between. Per germline, CDR1 SGHTA and CDR2 FQGNSA. The CDR3 covers 15 residues. The CDR3 reads CASSFRRGTKNIQYF. The CDR3 coding sequence is TGTGCCAGCAGCTTCCGCAGGGGAACCAAAAACATTCAGTACTTC. The full variable domain, with the rest looked up from reference TRBV7-2 and TRBJ2-4, is GAGVSQSPSNKVTEKGKDVELRCDPISGHTALYWYRQSLGQGLEFLIYFQGNSAPDKSGLPSDRFSAERTGGSVSTLTIQRTQQEDSAVYLCASSFRRGTKNIQYFGAGTRLSVL.

There are a few counts of this clone. This sequence joins TRBV10-3 and TRBJ1-4; D is perhaps TRBD1 (5 bases). Germline V lookup: CDR1 ENHRY, CDR2 SYGVKD. The V end lost 6 bases, the J end lost 0 bases, and 14 bases lay between the germline ends. This CDR3 comprises 16 residues. CDR3 sequence (DNA): TGTGCCATCAGGGGAAACCAACAGGCAACTAATGAAAAACTGTTTTTT. Amino acids: CAIRGNQQATNEKLFF.

J is TRBJ2-3 and V is TRBV7-2; TRBD1 matches at 9 bases. Germline lookup yields CDR1 SGHTA and CDR2 FQGNSA. The CDR3 runs 19 residues. The V and J ends lost 6 bases and 7 bases, in that order; junction bases with no gene match: 23. For the CDR3, the DNA is TGTGCCAGCAGGGGAAGGGGGACAGGGACAACTTTTCCTTCACATACGCAGTATTTT. It codes for CASRGRGTGTTFPSHTQYF.

The chain is built from TRBV25-1 and TRBJ2-3, with 7 positions matching TRBD2. CDR3 length: 15 amino acids. After removal of 2 bases from V and 2 bases from J, the junction contained 4 bases not matched to a gene. Germline V gene data show CDR1 as MGHDK and CDR2 as SYGVNS. CDR3 protein: CASSEGTTPTDTQYF. CDR3 bases: TGTGCCAGCAGTGAAGGGACTACCCCCACAGATACGCAGTATTTT.

The chain links TRBV7-3 to TRBJ2-3; 7 positions agree with TRBD2. Germline CDR1 reads SGHTA; CDR2 reads FQGTGA. J gave up 3 bases and V 2 bases, and 5 bases lay outside the gene matches. This CDR3 has 15 residues. The DNA of the CDR3 is TGTGCCAGCAGCTTAGGGGGGGATACAACAGATACGCAGTATTTT. Protein product: CASSLGGDTTDTQYF. The complete variable domain, with remaining parts taken from reference TRBV7-3 and TRBJ2-3, reads GAGVSQTPSNKVTEKGKYVELRCDPISGHTALYWYRQSLGQGPEFLIYFQGTGAADDSGLPNDRFFAVRPEGSVSTLKIQRTERGDSAVYLCASSLGGDTTDTQYFGPGTRLTVL.

The V call is TRBV20-1, the J call TRBJ1-2; no clear D. The CDR3 contains 11 residues. The V gene lost 0 bases and the J gene lost 4 bases, with 3 bases spanning the gap. Germline-derived CDR1 and CDR2 are DFQATT and SNEGSKA (reference sequence). Here the CDR3 reads CSARDIYGYTF. The CDR3 DNA reads as TGCAGTGCTAGAGATATCTATGGCTACACCTTC.

The chain combines TRBV7-9 with TRBJ1-4; D remains ambiguous. The CDR3 is 17 residues long. The V and J ends lost 1 base and 2 bases respectively, with 14 bases between them. Germline assignment: CDR1 SEHNR and CDR2 FQNEAQ (reference sequence). CDR3 region: CASSLVRPTGTNEKLFF. CDR3 DNA: TGTGCCAGCAGCTTAGTCCGGCCAACGGGGACTAATGAAAAACTGTTTTTT.

The chain carries TRBV2 and TRBJ2-7, with D tentatively TRBD2 (5 bases). Trimming removed 7 bases from V and 5 bases from J, with 12 bases in between. CDR1 and CDR2 from the germline V gene are SNHLY and FYNNEI. The CDR3 runs to 12 residues. Here the CDR3 DNA reads TGTGCCAGCACATTCCCCGGGGACGAGCAGTACTTC. This translates into CASTFPGDEQYF.

The chain links TRBV10-2 to TRBJ1-1, with 7 positions matching TRBD1. This CDR3 spans 14 amino acids. V was pared by 4 bases and J by 4 bases, with 6 bases of the junction left unmatched. Germline V lookup: CDR1 WSHSY, CDR2 SAAADI. The CDR3 is CASSGTGVSTEAFF. Here the CDR3 DNA reads TGCGCCAGCAGTGGTACAGGGGTAAGCACTGAAGCTTTCTTT.

This chain joins TRBV19 and TRBJ1-1; D not resolved. The CDR3 spans 14 residues. Trimming took off 1 base at V and 1 base at J, with 7 bases between the two ends. Germline CDR1 LNHDA, CDR2 SQIVND (reference sequence). DNA for the CDR3: TGTGCCAGTAGTATAGGGGGAGGGAACACTGAAGCTTTCTTT. Encoded protein: CASSIGGGNTEAFF.

This clone was counted only a few times. The sample contains more than one DNA sequence encoding this CDR3. The V gene is TRBV9, the J gene TRBJ1-2, with D possibly matching TRBD1 (6 bases). The CDR3 covers 14 residues. CDR1 is SGDLS and CDR2 is YYNGEE in the germline V gene. V lost 7 bases to trimming and J lost 1 base, with 14 bases between them. The CDR3 protein is CASGDTGNNYGYTF. In DNA, the CDR3 is TGTGCCAGCGGCGACACAGGGAATAACTATGGCTACACCTTC.

V is TRBV18 and J is TRBJ1-4; 7 bases are a match to TRBD1. The CDR3 has 17 amino acids. Germline assignment: CDR1 KGHSH and CDR2 LQKENI. With V trimmed by 3 bases and J by 0 bases, 7 bases remained unmatched. CDR3 sequence: CASSPLTGEATNEKLFF. Written as DNA, the CDR3 is TGTGCCAGCTCACCTCTCACAGGGGAAGCAACTAATGAAAAACTGTTTTTT.